A single sample gave rise to the 23 T cell receptor beta chains below, sequenced in a study of a mutant IDH1 vaccine in newly diagnosed glioma. For these receptors, no antigen is known. The time point: week 47, end of study. It was 300 ug of mutant IDH1 20-mer peptide that made up each vaccine dose, given with topical imiquimod. Only in-frame clones appear in the TCRdb table, and some are missing; sequencing was by immunoSEQ multiplex PCR. The data contain about 50,000 clones, over 60% of them singletons. The input for sequencing was PBMCs, taken from a glioma patient whose treatment included an IDH1 peptide vaccine. All receptors come from a woman aged 40-49 years with glioma. Some clones in this sample may be carry-over from other donors' samples.

This clone was detected only once. This rearrangement joins TRBV11-2 to TRBJ2-7, with D maybe TRBD1 (6 bases). Germline V gene data show CDR1 as SGHAT and CDR2 as FQNNGV. CDR3 length: 16 amino acids. V was pared by 2 bases and J by 2 bases, with 16 bases between. In DNA, the CDR3 is TGTGCCAGCAGCTTAACCCCGGGACACTCGACCTACGAGCAGTACTTC. This sequence encodes CASSLTPGHSTYEQYF.

The gene calls are TRBV7-3 and TRBJ2-7; 7 nucleotides line up with TRBD1. The CDR3 is 15 residues long. Germline CDR1 SGHTA, CDR2 FQGTGA. Trimming cost V 4 bases and J 7 bases; bases outside gene matches: 13. The CDR3 protein is CASSSSDRAWGEQYF. The CDR3 region has the DNA TGTGCCAGCAGCTCATCCGACAGGGCCTGGGGAGAGCAGTACTTC.

The chain has TRBV30 and TRBJ1-1; D gene ambiguous. Germline lookup yields CDR1 GTSNPN and CDR2 SVGIG (reference sequence). The CDR3 covers 15 residues. V was cut by 0 bases and J by 1 base, with 12 bases left in between. The CDR3 DNA sequence: TGTGCCTGGAGTGTCGAGGGCGGTCAGAACACTGAAGCTTTCTTT. Translated: CAWSVEGGQNTEAFF.

With regard to this clone: This may be a read error: a much more frequent sequence differs by one nucleotide. V gene TRBV7-2 combines with J gene TRBJ1-1; D gene uncertain. CDR1 is SGHTA, CDR2 FQGNSA, per germline. This CDR3 contains 13 residues. The germline V and J ends were trimmed by 1 base and 1 base, with 4 bases remaining between them. In nucleotides, the CDR3 is TGTGCCAGCAGCTTAGTGGGGAACACTGAAGCTTTCTTT. It yields the protein CASSLVGNTEAFF.

V and J are TRBV10-3 and TRBJ1-4; D is ambiguous. V was pared by 3 bases and J by 8 bases, with 7 bases between. Germline V gene data show CDR1 as ENHRY and CDR2 as SYGVKD. This CDR3 has 12 amino acids. The CDR3 DNA reads TGTGCCATCAGTGACAGTCGGGAAAAACTGTTTTTT. This translates into CAISDSREKLFF.

This clone was seen only a few times. The rearrangement links TRBV4-1 to TRBJ2-7; TRBD2 matches at 8 bases. V was clipped by 3 bases and J by 5 bases; unmatched bases: 6. This CDR3 has 14 amino acids. Per the germline V gene, CDR1 is MGHRA and CDR2 is YSYEKL. The CDR3 nucleotides read TGCGCCAGCAGCCACACCGGGACTAGTGACGAGCAGTACTTC. Translation: CASSHTGTSDEQYF.

The chain links TRBV12-5 to TRBJ1-2, with D hard to call. V dropped 7 bases and J dropped 5 bases, with 11 bases sitting between them. Germline values: CDR1 LGHNT, CDR2 FRNRAP. This CDR3 has 12 residues. CDR3: CASDPGGYGYTF. The CDR3 DNA follows: TGTGCTAGTGACCCCGGCGGGTATGGCTACACCTTC. Based on the CDR3 plus reference TRBV12-5 and TRBJ1-2, the full variable domain is DARVTQTPRHKVTEMGQEVTMRCQPILGHNTVFWYRQTMMQGLELLAYFRNRAPLDDSGMPKDRFSAEMPDATLATLKIQPSEPRDSAVYFCASDPGGYGYTFGSGTRLTVV.

The V and J genes are TRBV13 and TRBJ1-2, with 7 positions matching TRBD1. V gave up 4 bases and J gave up 5 bases; unmatched junction bases: 10. The CDR3 contains 15 residues. Germline V gene sequence: CDR1 PRHDT, CDR2 FYEKMQ (reference sequence). The CDR3 nucleotides are TGTGCCAGCAGCTCGACCGGGACAGCGTTTTATGGCTACACCTTC. This codes for CASSSTGTAFYGYTF.

The chain recombines TRBV19 with TRBJ2-2, with D possibly TRBD2 on 6 matching bases. Germline CDR1 reads LNHDA; CDR2 reads SQIVND (reference sequence). Trimming shortened V by 8 bases and J by 4 bases, and 17 bases separated the two germline ends. This CDR3 comprises 15 residues. The CDR3 nucleotides are TGTGCCAGTCGCAGTGGAGGGCAGGGCACCGGGGAGCTGTTTTTT. Encoded protein: CASRSGGQGTGELFF.

The V and J genes are TRBV13 and TRBJ2-5; D possibly corresponds to TRBD1 (6 bases). Trimming cost V 5 bases and J 1 base, with 11 bases left between them. CDR3 length equals 14 residues. CDR1 and CDR2 from the germline V gene are PRHDT and FYEKMQ (reference sequence). The CDR3 bases are TGTGCCAGCAGCCCCAGGGGATTCCAAGAGACCCAGTACTTC. Its protein is CASSPRGFQETQYF.

The CDR3 nucleotides are TGCAGCGTTGAAGCCTTTAGCGGGGGTTCCTACAATGAGCAGTTCTTC. It is translated as CSVEAFSGGSYNEQFF. V is TRBV29-1 and J is TRBJ2-1, with 9 bases that match TRBD2. Germline lookup yields CDR1 SQVTM and CDR2 ANQGSEA. The CDR3 has 16 amino acids. The V gene end was trimmed by 1 base and the J gene end by 1 base; junction bases not matched to a gene: 5.

This chain joins TRBV27 and TRBJ2-7; possibly TRBD1 for D (6 bases). This CDR3 contains 13 residues. Germline assignment: CDR1 MNHEY and CDR2 SMNVEV (reference sequence). The V end was cut by 5 bases, the J end by 4 bases, with 12 bases between. The CDR3 coding sequence is TGTGCCAGCAGTCTCTCGGACAGATACGAGCAGTACTTC. Translating gives CASSLSDRYEQYF.

The chain has TRBV30 and TRBJ2-7, with D tentatively TRBD1 or TRBD2 (6 bases each). CDR3 size: 15 residues. The V end lost 0 bases, the J end lost 2 bases, and 14 bases lay between the germline ends. The V gene's germline CDR1 is GTSNPN and CDR2 SVGIG (reference sequence). The CDR3 spells CAWSVGGFGPYEQYF. CDR3 DNA: TGTGCCTGGAGTGTAGGGGGGTTCGGCCCCTACGAGCAGTACTTC. The full variable domain, rest sourced from reference TRBV30 and TRBJ2-7, is SQTIHQWPATLVQPVGSPLSLECTVEGTSNPNLYWYRQAAGRGLQLLFYSVGIGQISSEVPQNLSASRPQDRQFILSSKKLLLSDSGFYLCAWSVGGFGPYEQYFGPGTRLTVT.

This sequence joins TRBV5-6 and TRBJ2-1, with D possibly TRBD2 on 7 matching bases. The V gene's germline CDR1 is SGHDT and CDR2 YYEEEE. The CDR3 length is 18 residues. V was clipped by 3 bases and J by 0 bases, with 19 bases between them. The CDR3 loop reads CASSSGAGVSSSYNEQFF. The CDR3 nucleotides are TGTGCCAGCAGCTCAGGGGCGGGGGTCTCGAGCTCCTACAATGAGCAGTTCTTC.

This clone was recorded only once. The CDR3 region has the DNA TGTGCCAGCAGTCCTCAGGGGGACCTCTATGGCTACACCTTC. Translation gives CASSPQGDLYGYTF. The chain employs TRBV6-1 and TRBJ1-2; 7 bases fit TRBD1. CDR3 length: 14 residues. With 5 bases clipped from V and 4 bases from J, the junction kept 7 bases outside the gene matches. Germline V gene lookup returns CDR1 MNHNS and CDR2 SASEGT.

The chain joins TRBV5-4 to TRBJ2-3; 9 nucleotides match TRBD2. Trimming at V came to 1 base and at J to 3 bases, leaving 3 bases not matched to a gene. This CDR3 spans 15 amino acids. Looked up from germline, CDR1 is SGHNT and CDR2 is YYREEE (reference sequence). The CDR3 sequence: CASSLLAGLTDTQYF. CDR3 nucleotides: TGTGCCAGCAGCTTGCTAGCGGGGTTGACAGATACGCAGTATTTT.

V gene TRBV5-4 combines with J gene TRBJ2-5, with 9 bases lining up with TRBD2. The CDR3 length is 13 residues. Germline CDR1 and CDR2: SGHNT and YYREEE (reference sequence). The V gene end was trimmed by 7 bases and the J gene end by 5 bases; junction bases not matched to a gene: 6. The chain's CDR3 is CASRGGAEETQYF. DNA for the CDR3: TGTGCCAGCCGCGGGGGGGCCGAGGAGACCCAGTACTTC.

This clone was picked up a small number of times. The chain joins TRBV4-1 to TRBJ2-3; the D is unclear. The CDR3 is made up of 14 amino acids. Looked up from germline, CDR1 is MGHRA and CDR2 is YSYEKL. Between the trimmed V and J ends, which lost 1 base and 1 base, there was a span of 6 bases. The CDR3 nucleotides read TGCGCCAGCAGCCAAGGCTACCGCACAGATACGCAGTATTTT. It specifies CASSQGYRTDTQYF.

The V call is TRBV7-2, the J call TRBJ2-6, with 10 bases identical to TRBD2. Germline V lookup: CDR1 SGHTA, CDR2 FQGNSA. V shed 0 bases, J shed 2 bases, and the junction held 10 bases outside the gene matches. The CDR3 consists of 20 residues. The CDR3 DNA reads TGTGCCAGCAGCTTAGCGACGGGGTTAGCGGGGGGAGCTGGGGCCAACGTCCTGACTTTC. Its protein is CASSLATGLAGGAGANVLTF.

The chain combines TRBV6-6 with TRBJ1-1; TRBD1 matches 8 bases. V shed 6 bases, J shed 4 bases, and the junction held 7 bases outside the gene matches. The CDR3 consists of 14 residues. CDR1 and CDR2 from the germline V gene are MNHNY and SVGAGI (reference sequence). Here the CDR3 reads CASRTGTGGTEAFF. CDR3 nucleotide sequence: TGTGCCAGCAGAACTGGGACAGGCGGCACTGAAGCTTTCTTT.

The CDR3 protein is CASSQDFASNEQFF. CDR3 nucleotides: TGTGCCAGCAGCCAAGATTTTGCAAGCAATGAGCAGTTCTTC. The V gene is TRBV4-2, the J gene TRBJ2-1; no definite D call. This CDR3 contains 14 residues. Germline values: CDR1 LGHNA, CDR2 YNFKEQ. V shed 0 bases and J shed 6 bases, with 9 bases lying between them.

The chain couples TRBV19 to TRBJ1-1; 7 bases map to TRBD1. J gave up 0 bases and V 3 bases, and 7 bases lay outside the gene matches. Germline lookup yields CDR1 LNHDA and CDR2 SQIVND (reference sequence). The CDR3 is 16 amino acids. CDR3 in DNA: TGTGCCAGTAGTATGAGCAGGGGGTCTATGAACACTGAAGCTTTCTTT. Protein: CASSMSRGSMNTEAFF.

The rearrangement joins TRBV6-6 to TRBJ2-1; 9 bases are a match to TRBD2. The germline gives CDR1 MNHNY, CDR2 SVGAGI (reference sequence). The CDR3 extends over 13 amino acids. Trimming took 1 base from V and 10 from J; bases not matched to a gene: 2. The DNA for the CDR3 is TGTGCCAGCAGTTACTGGCTAGCGGGGGAGCAGTTCTTC. Translating gives CASSYWLAGEQFF.